This is a list of T cell receptor beta chains from one sample in a study of shared clonotypes between healthy human individuals. Only in-frame clones appear in the TCRdb table, and some are missing; sequencing was by immunoSEQ multiplex PCR. The sample lists about 2 million clones; 85% to 95% were seen once. The sample comprised naive CD8+ T cells sorted from blood. The receptors were gathered from a man aged 18 to 30 in good health. Both conserved end residues are part of each CDR3. D genes are given only for firm matches. Not all rows give a size; the values are once, few, many and, for expanded clones, a class.

TGTGCCAGCAGTTTGTGGGGGGGATCCTATAATTCACCCCTCCACTTT,CASSLWGGSYNSPLHF,16,TRBV28,-,TRBJ1-6,-
TGTGCCAGCAGCACCGGGACTAGGTTCCCCGATACGCAGTATTTT,CASSTGTRFPDTQYF,15,TRBV6-4,-,TRBJ2-3,TRBD2
TGCGCCAGCAGCCAGACATGGCAGGGGCATTCACCCCTCCACTTT,CASSQTWQGHSPLHF,15,TRBV4-1,few,TRBJ1-6,-
TGTGCCATCGTCACTGACCCGACCTACGAGCAGTACTTC,CAIVTDPTYEQYF,13,TRBV10-3,-,TRBJ2-7,-
TGTGCCAGCAGCTTAGCGGGGGCCACAGATACGCAGTATTTT,CASSLAGATDTQYF,14,TRBV13,-,TRBJ2-3,-
TGTGCCAGCAGCACGGGGGTTTACAATGAGCAGTTCTTC,CASSTGVYNEQFF,13,TRBV7-9,-,TRBJ2-1,-
TGTGCCAGCAGCTTATATGCGGGAGGTGAGCAGTACTTC,CASSLYAGGEQYF,13,TRBV7-8,-,TRBJ2-7,TRBD2
TGCGCCAGCAGCAGGGAACAGGGTACACCCACTGAAGCTTTCTTT,CASSREQGTPTEAFF,15,TRBV10-1,-,TRBJ1-1,-
TGTGCCTGGAGACCCGGGGAAGAGACCCAGTACTTC,CAWRPGEETQYF,12,TRBV30,-,TRBJ2-5,-
TGTGCCAGCAGCCCCCCTGGGGCGCCTTACGAGCAGTACTTC,CASSPPGAPYEQYF,14,TRBV5-4,-,TRBJ2-7,-
TGTGCCAGCAGCCCCGCAGGGGGCCTCTACGAGCAGTACTTC,CASSPAGGLYEQYF,14,TRBV7-2,-,TRBJ2-7,TRBD1
TGTGCCAGCAGCCAGGTTGGGGGGGCGACTTCCTATGGCTACACCTTC,CASSQVGGATSYGYTF,16,TRBV5-6,-,TRBJ1-2,-
TGTGCCAGCAGCAACCTTAGGGACGGAAAAGAGACCCAGTACTTC,CASSNLRDGKETQYF,15,TRBV6-5,-,TRBJ2-5,-
TGTGCCAGCACCCTCGATTCCGGGACCGGCAATGAGCAGTTCTTC,CASTLDSGTGNEQFF,15,TRBV11-3,-,TRBJ2-1,-
TGTGCCAGTAGTAATGGCCTTTTGGAGGGGGGCTCCTACGAGCAGTACTTC,CASSNGLLEGGSYEQYF,17,TRBV19,-,TRBJ2-7,-
TGTGCCTGGAGGATTCCCGGCGAGGGAACTAATGAAAAACTGTTTTTT,CAWRIPGEGTNEKLFF,16,TRBV30,-,TRBJ1-4,-
TGTGCCAGCAGTCCCGCCTTGGGGCGGGGGGGCACAGATACGCAGTATTTT,CASSPALGRGGTDTQYF,17,TRBV9,-,TRBJ2-3,TRBD2
TGTGCCAGCAAGGTGGGCCCGAACACTGAAGCTTTCTTT,CASKVGPNTEAFF,13,TRBV6-5,-,TRBJ1-1,-
TGCGCCAGCAGCCCCGAGGGGGGGCTCGGCAATCAGCCCCAGCATTTT,CASSPEGGLGNQPQHF,16,TRBV4-1,-,TRBJ1-5,-
TGTGCCATCAGTGAGTCGATAATGATGGACACTGAAGCTTTCTTT,CAISESIMMDTEAFF,15,TRBV10-3,once,TRBJ1-1,-
TGTGCCAGCAGCTTTCCTTCCGGGACAGGGTTCACTGAAGCTTTCTTT,CASSFPSGTGFTEAFF,16,TRBV5-6,-,TRBJ1-1,TRBD1
TGTGCCAGCAGTTTGGGGGTCTCTGGAAACACCATATATTTT,CASSLGVSGNTIYF,14,TRBV27,-,TRBJ1-3,-
TGTGCCAGCTCACCAGTGGGGGGCAACGAGCAGTACTTC,CASSPVGGNEQYF,13,TRBV18,few,TRBJ2-7,-
TGTGCCAGCAGCAGAGGCGAACAGGAGGAGACCCAGTACTTC,CASSRGEQEETQYF,14,TRBV9,-,TRBJ2-5,-
TGCGCCAGCAGCCGGGACAGCCGAAATAACTATGGCTACACCTTC,CASSRDSRNNYGYTF,15,TRBV4-1,once,TRBJ1-2,TRBD1
TGTGCCAGCAGCCCTCCCCCTCGTGACAGAGACCAAGAGACCCAGTACTTC,CASSPPPRDRDQETQYF,17,TRBV11-3,-,TRBJ2-5,-
TGTGCCAGCAGCTTACGCACAGACCAAGAGACCCAGTACTTC,CASSLRTDQETQYF,14,TRBV13,-,TRBJ2-5,-
TGCGCCAGCAGCGCCGGTGGCTTACAGGGCTACGAGCAGTACTTC,CASSAGGLQGYEQYF,15,TRBV5-1,-,TRBJ2-7,-
TGTGCCAGCAGCGACGACTACTCCTACGAGCAGTACTTC,CASSDDYSYEQYF,13,TRBV9,-,TRBJ2-7,-
TGTGCCAGCAGTTACTCTGGGGTAGCTAACTATGGCTACACCTTC,CASSYSGVANYGYTF,15,TRBV6-5,once,TRBJ1-2,-
TGTGCCAGCAGCCCTGGCGGGAGTCAGCCCCAGCATTTT,CASSPGGSQPQHF,13,TRBV9,-,TRBJ1-5,-
TGTGCCAGCAGCCTTTCGGGACTAGCGGGGATTTATTACGAGCAGTACTTC,CASSLSGLAGIYYEQYF,17,TRBV7-2,-,TRBJ2-7,TRBD2
TGTGCCAGCAGCTTAGGTGCAGCGTTCTACGAGCAGTACTTC,CASSLGAAFYEQYF,14,TRBV11-2,-,TRBJ2-7,-
TGTGCCAGCAGTCCCAGTGGACTAGCGGGAAACACCGGGGAGCTGTTTTTT,CASSPSGLAGNTGELFF,17,TRBV27,-,TRBJ2-2,TRBD2
TGTGCCAGCAGTTTATCCCCAGGCAACTATGGCTACACCTTC,CASSLSPGNYGYTF,14,TRBV27,-,TRBJ1-2,-
TGTGCCAGCAGTTCGCCCCGAGAGCAAGCGGGCAGTTACAATGAGCAGTTCTTC,CASSSPREQAGSYNEQFF,18,TRBV6-7,-,TRBJ2-1,-
TGCGCCAGCAGCCAAGATAGGGGGCCCTACGAGCAGTACTTC,CASSQDRGPYEQYF,14,TRBV4-1,-,TRBJ2-7,TRBD1
TGTGCCAGCAGCTCCGAATCCTACGAGCAGTACTTC,CASSSESYEQYF,12,TRBV5-4,-,TRBJ2-7,-
TGTGCCAGCAGTTTAGACGCAGGGCCTGGGAACACTGAAGCTTTCTTT,CASSLDAGPGNTEAFF,16,TRBV27,-,TRBJ1-1,-
TGTGCCAGCAGTGTTTTCACAGGGGCCGGAGAGACCCAGTACTTC,CASSVFTGAGETQYF,15,TRBV27,-,TRBJ2-5,TRBD1
TGTGCCAGCAGTGCCGGGACAGGGGTTCTAGACGAGCAGTACTTC,CASSAGTGVLDEQYF,15,TRBV25-1,-,TRBJ2-7,TRBD1
TGCGCCAGCAGCCATAGTTACTATGGCTACACCTTC,CASSHSYYGYTF,12,TRBV4-1,few,TRBJ1-2,-
TGCGCCAGCTCGTCCGGGGAGCTGTTTTTT,CASSSGELFF,10,TRBV10-2,once,TRBJ2-2,-
TGTGCCAGCAGCTTAGGATATAGCGGTCAAGAGACCCAGTACTTC,CASSLGYSGQETQYF,15,TRBV11-2,-,TRBJ2-5,-
TGTGCCAGCAGCAGGACTGGCCCGTACGAGCAGTACTTC,CASSRTGPYEQYF,13,TRBV7-2,-,TRBJ2-7,-
TGTGCCAGCAGTCCCCTGTGGGGGAACCAAGAGACCCAGTACTTC,CASSPLWGNQETQYF,15,TRBV27,-,TRBJ2-5,-
TGCAGCGTTGAAGAGGCGGCCTCTGGGGCCAACGTCCTGACTTTC,CSVEEAASGANVLTF,15,TRBV29-1,-,TRBJ2-6,-
TGTGCCAGCAGTGCGGGGGGCAGGGCCATTCTGAACACTGAAGCTTTCTTT,CASSAGGRAILNTEAFF,17,TRBV2,-,TRBJ1-1,-
TGTGCCAGCAGCGTAGAGGGGGGCCGCGGCTACACCTTC,CASSVEGGRGYTF,13,TRBV9,-,TRBJ1-2,-
TGTGCCAGCAGCTCACAGGGCCCCTACGAGCAGTACTTC,CASSSQGPYEQYF,13,TRBV7-8,-,TRBJ2-7,-
TGTGCCAGCAGTTACGGGGAAGGACCCTCTTACTATGGCTACACCTTC,CASSYGEGPSYYGYTF,16,TRBV6-5,-,TRBJ1-2,-
TGCGCCAGCAGCCAAGAAGGGACAGGGGACAATGAGCAGTTCTTC,CASSQEGTGDNEQFF,15,TRBV4-1,-,TRBJ2-1,TRBD1
TGTGCCAGCAGCTCCGGGACATCCTACGAGCAGTACTTC,CASSSGTSYEQYF,13,TRBV11-2,-,TRBJ2-7,-
TGTGCCAGCAGTCCGGGACAGGGAAACGAAAAACTGTTTTTT,CASSPGQGNEKLFF,14,TRBV2,-,TRBJ1-4,TRBD1
TGTGCCAGCAGCTTGGAACTAGCGGGAGCCTCAGATACGCAGTATTTT,CASSLELAGASDTQYF,16,TRBV5-6,-,TRBJ2-3,TRBD2
TGTGCCAGCCGATTGGGGTTGGGGGAGCTGCGGGAAGCTTTCTTT,CASRLGLGELREAFF,15,TRBV6-5,-,TRBJ1-1,-